The next 21 T cell receptor beta chains were all read from a single sample in a study of identical twins. TCRdb reanalysed the 5' RACE reads using MiXCR and keeps one entry per CDR3 protein. The data show more than 400,000 distinct CDR3 sequences, about 15% seen once. These sequences were also reported in another study, on yellow fever vaccine responses in identical twins.

The sequenced material came from CD4+ T cells sorted from blood. The source of these receptors is a woman under 30 in good health.

This chain links TRBV11-1 with TRBJ2-3; 11 bases map to TRBD2. CDR1 is SGHAT and CDR2 is FQDESV in the germline V gene (reference sequence). Trimming took 5 bases from V and 2 from J; bases not matched to a gene: 21. CDR3 length: 21 residues. The CDR3 protein is CASSRHYSLAGEVRSTDTQYF. As DNA, the CDR3 is TGTGCCAGCAGCCGACACTATTCACTAGCGGGAGAAGTAAGGTCCACAGATACGCAGTATTTT.

V gene TRBV28 combines with J gene TRBJ2-3, with TRBD1 as a possible D gene (5 bases). Trimming removed 6 bases from V and 5 bases from J, with 9 bases in between. The CDR3 covers 12 residues. Germline V gene data show CDR1 as MDHEN and CDR2 as SYDVKM. CDR3 region: CASRPTGDTQYF. The CDR3 nucleotides read TGTGCCAGCAGACCAACAGGAGATACGCAGTATTTT.

J is TRBJ1-3 and V is TRBV6-5, with unresolved D. The CDR3 is 16 residues long. Trimming pared 0 bases from V and 1 base from J, leaving 10 bases between. CDR1 and CDR2 (germline): MNHEY, SVGAGI. CDR3 sequence reads: CASSYSAPGSGNTIYF. For the CDR3, the DNA is TGTGCCAGCAGTTACTCGGCCCCCGGGTCTGGAAACACCATATATTTT.

This clonotype showed up just a few times. V is TRBV12-3 or TRBV12-4 and J is TRBJ1-1; perhaps TRBD1 as D (6 bases). The CDR3 is made up of 15 amino acids. The germline V and J ends were trimmed by 6 bases and 0 bases, with 14 bases remaining between them. The CDR3 DNA reads as TGTGCCAGCAGCTTCACAGGGATCATGAACACTGAAGCTTTCTTT. Translating gives CASSFTGIMNTEAFF.

The J gene is TRBJ2-1, the V gene TRBV25-1; 8 bases align to TRBD1. CDR3 length equals 15 residues. After removal of 3 bases from V and 3 bases from J, the junction contained 4 bases not matched to a gene. Germline V CDR1 and CDR2: MGHDK, SYGVNS. The CDR3 spells CASSDPGGNYNEQFF. In DNA form, the CDR3 reads TGTGCCAGCAGTGATCCAGGGGGCAACTACAATGAGCAGTTCTTC.

This clonotype came up a few times. The chain has TRBV27 and TRBJ1-1; D is ambiguous. The CDR3 contains 15 residues. CDR1 MNHEY and CDR2 SMNVEV come from the germline V gene (reference sequence). The V end lost 3 bases, the J end lost 3 bases, and 14 bases lay between the germline ends. CDR3 residues: CASSFYPPRDTEAFF. The CDR3 nucleotides read TGTGCCAGCAGTTTCTATCCGCCGAGGGACACTGAAGCTTTCTTT.

CDR3 in DNA: TGCAGTGCTAGAGATCTCGGAGAAGAAGCTTTCTTT. It encodes CSARDLGEEAFF. V usage is TRBV20-1 and J usage is TRBJ1-1; D gene ambiguous. The CDR3 sequence is 12 residues long. The germline V gene encodes CDR1 DFQATT and CDR2 SNEGSKA (reference sequence). Trimming took off 0 bases at V and 8 bases at J, with 10 bases between the two ends.

The chain employs TRBV7-6 and TRBJ1-4; TRBD1 matches 7 bases. CDR1 SGHVS and CDR2 FNYEAQ come from the germline V gene. The CDR3 length is 15 residues. J was trimmed by 1 base and V by 5 bases; bases with no gene match: 4. The CDR3 here is CASSRQGGTNEKLFF. The CDR3 nucleotides are TGTGCCAGCAGCAGACAGGGAGGAACTAATGAAAAACTGTTTTTT.

This clonotype appeared a few times. The chain combines TRBV28 with TRBJ2-7, with TRBD1 as a possible D gene (6 bases). This CDR3 is built from 13 residues. CDR1 is MDHEN and CDR2 is SYDVKM in the germline V gene. Trimming cost V 5 bases and J 4 bases, with 12 bases left between them. CDR3 in amino acids: CASSPSDSYEQYV. The CDR3 DNA sequence: TGTGCCAGCAGTCCATCGGACAGTTACGAGCAGTACGTC.

This chain connects TRBV12-3 or TRBV12-4 to TRBJ2-1; 8 bases are shared with TRBD2. This CDR3 region has 15 residues. Trimming cost V 5 bases and J 6 bases; bases outside gene matches: 9. The CDR3 sequence is CASSPSGSGVNEQFF. In DNA form, the CDR3 reads TGTGCCAGCAGTCCCAGCGGGAGCGGGGTCAATGAGCAGTTCTTC.

The chain uses TRBV7-8 and TRBJ2-3; D is tentatively TRBD1 or TRBD2 (6 bases each). CDR1 SGHVS and CDR2 FQNEAQ come from the germline V gene. This CDR3 comprises 19 residues. Trimming shortened V by 1 base and J by 0 bases, and 20 bases separated the two germline ends. The CDR3 region is CASSLVALLTGASTDTQYF. In DNA, the CDR3 is TGTGCCAGCAGCTTAGTCGCCCTTTTAACGGGGGCAAGCACAGATACGCAGTATTTT.

The rearrangement uses TRBV12-3 or TRBV12-4 and TRBJ2-1; D not resolved. V was pared by 1 base and J by 1 base, with 14 bases between. The CDR3 contains 17 residues. The CDR3, as DNA: TGTGCCAGCAGTTTAGGACGAGGAATTATTTCCTACAATGAGCAGTTCTTC. Translation: CASSLGRGIISYNEQFF.

To note about this clonotype: This CDR3 is missing its conserved last phenylalanine or tryptophan, likely due to a read error. The rearrangement links TRBV12-3 or TRBV12-4 to TRBJ2-7, with TRBD2 matching over 14 bases. The CDR3 length is 15 residues. Trimming at V came to 6 bases and at J to 7 bases, leaving 8 bases not matched to a gene. Here the CDR3 DNA reads TGTGCCAGCAGGGATCGGGGACTAGCGGGGGATGAGCAGTACTTA. Its protein product is CASRDRGLAGDEQYL.

This clonotype turned up a few times. The rearrangement uses TRBV29-1 and TRBJ2-7, with 7 bases that match TRBD1. With 7 bases clipped from V and 6 bases from J, the junction kept 9 bases outside the gene matches. The CDR3 totals 12 residues. Per germline, CDR1 SQVTM and CDR2 ANQGSEA. For the CDR3, the DNA is TGCAGCGGGAACAGGGGTCACGCCGAGCAGTACTTC. Its protein product is CSGNRGHAEQYF.

In this sample, this clonotype turned up a few times. The chain is built from TRBV14 and TRBJ2-5; weak D call: TRBD1 (5 bases). The CDR3 is 15 residues long. Germline V gene lookup returns CDR1 SGHDN and CDR2 FVKESK. Trimming took off 4 bases at V and 5 bases at J, with 17 bases between the two ends. Written as DNA, the CDR3 is TGTGCCAGCAGCCTCGGGCTCAGGGTTTGGGAGACCCAGTACTTC. Its translation: CASSLGLRVWETQYF.

The CDR3 region is CASRADRYFTEAFF. CDR3 DNA: TGTGCCAGCAGGGCAGACAGGTATTTTACTGAAGCTTTCTTT. The chain is built from TRBV12-3 or TRBV12-4 and TRBJ1-1; maybe TRBD1 (6 bases). The CDR3 runs 14 residues. Trimming took 6 bases from V and 5 from J, leaving 16 bases between them.

This clonotype occurred a few times. V and J are TRBV20-1 and TRBJ2-3; D possibly corresponds to TRBD2 (6 bases). V was cut by 6 bases and J by 0 bases, with 13 bases left in between. Germline V gene sequence: CDR1 DFQATT, CDR2 SNEGSKA (reference sequence). The CDR3 spans 14 residues. For the CDR3, the DNA is TGCAGTGCCCGCCTGGGGGGAAGCACAGATACGCAGTATTTT. Translating gives CSARLGGSTDTQYF.

This clonotype was counted only a few times. This chain joins TRBV11-2 and TRBJ2-1, with no clear D. V was cut by 6 bases and J by 0 bases, with 12 bases left in between. The CDR3 contains 15 residues. Germline CDR1 and CDR2: SGHAT and FQNNGV. CDR3 residues: CASRRAGSSYNEQFF. For the CDR3, the DNA is TGTGCCAGCAGAAGGGCCGGAAGCTCCTACAATGAGCAGTTCTTC.

This clonotype has a handful of counts. The V call is TRBV20-1, the J call TRBJ1-1; no reliable D call. Per the germline V gene, CDR1 is DFQATT and CDR2 is SNEGSKA (reference sequence). V lost 4 bases and J 5 bases, leaving 17 bases between the germline ends. The CDR3 spans 14 residues. Here the CDR3 reads CSATTPLTGTEAFF. CDR3 coding DNA: TGCAGTGCTACCACCCCACTGACGGGAACTGAAGCTTTCTTT.

The sample holds a few counts of this clonotype. This chain uses TRBV6-1 with TRBJ1-1; D remains ambiguous. The CDR3 contains 15 residues. Germline CDR1 MNHNS, CDR2 SASEGT. The germline V and J ends were trimmed by 6 bases and 1 base, with 15 bases remaining between them. Here the CDR3 reads CASSIIRGSNTEAFF. The CDR3, as DNA: TGTGCCAGCAGCATAATACGAGGATCGAACACTGAAGCTTTCTTT.

This clonotype was seen a handful of times. The chain employs TRBV18 and TRBJ2-1; 11 nucleotides match TRBD2. CDR1 is KGHSH, CDR2 LQKENI, per germline. The ends lost 3 bases at V and 7 bases at J; junction bases unmatched: 8. This CDR3 is built from 16 residues. CDR3 DNA: TGTGCCAGCTCACCCCAGCCTAGCGGGGGGCGGAATGAGCAGTTCTTC. This encodes CASSPQPSGGRNEQFF.